Shown below are 20 T cell receptor beta chains from a single sample sequenced in a study of identifying expanded T cells in peripheral blood. Using immunoSEQ multiplex PCR, the repertoire was profiled, and TCRdb retains in-frame clones only, with some absent. The sample holds around 120,000 clones, 65% to 90% seen once. Sequencing input: blood. The receptors here all came from a person aged 18 to 75 in good health.

The V gene is TRBV28, the J gene TRBJ2-1; D gene ambiguous. There are 13 residues in the CDR3. The germline V gene has CDR1 MDHEN and CDR2 SYDVKM. Trimming cost V 6 bases and J 10 bases, with 16 bases left between them. The CDR3 sequence: CASSRGSPLEQFF. In DNA, the CDR3 is TGTGCCAGCAGCCGTGGATCCCCCTTAGAGCAGTTCTTC.

The V and J genes are TRBV5-5 and TRBJ1-2; D might be TRBD1 (6 bases). This CDR3 comprises 15 residues. CDR1 is SGHKS and CDR2 is YYEKEE in the germline V gene (reference sequence). V lost 0 bases, J lost 4 bases, and 13 bases lay in between. In DNA, the CDR3 is TGTGCCAGCAGCTTGGAACAAGGGGGGTTCTATGGCTACACCTTC. Amino acid sequence: CASSLEQGGFYGYTF.

This clone was detected many times. J is TRBJ1-2 and V is TRBV7-9; D perhaps matches TRBD1 (6 bases). This CDR3 region has 13 residues. In germline, CDR1 is SEHNR, CDR2 FQNEAQ (reference sequence). V shed 6 bases and J shed 4 bases, with 12 bases lying between them. The CDR3 loop is CASSLTGIYGYTF. The CDR3 nucleotides read TGTGCCAGCAGTCTGACAGGAATCTATGGCTACACCTTC.

The V and J genes are TRBV19 and TRBJ1-4; 8 nucleotides line up with TRBD1. The trim removed 5 bases at V and 1 base at J, leaving 3 bases unmatched. Germline V gives CDR1 LNHDA, CDR2 SQIVND (reference sequence). The CDR3 has 15 residues. The CDR3 region is CASSPTGGTNEKLFF. The CDR3 coding sequence is TGTGCCAGTAGTCCTACAGGGGGAACTAATGAAAAACTGTTTTTT.

The genes are TRBV29-1 and TRBJ2-1; maybe TRBD1 (6 bases). This CDR3 spans 15 amino acids. Germline values: CDR1 SQVTM, CDR2 ANQGSEA. V shed 6 bases and J shed 0 bases, with 15 bases lying between them. The DNA of the CDR3 is TGCAGCGTACCACAGGGCGGGTACTCCTACAATGAGCAGTTCTTC. Translation gives CSVPQGGYSYNEQFF.

The chain recombines TRBV30 with TRBJ2-3; D call uncertain. The CDR3 contains 15 residues. Germline V CDR1 and CDR2: GTSNPN, SVGIG (reference sequence). The V end was cut by 1 base, the J end by 1 base, with 12 bases between. The CDR3 nucleotides are TGTGCCTGGAGTGAGGTCCTCCCGGGCACAGATACGCAGTATTTT. It is translated as CAWSEVLPGTDTQYF.

The V and J genes are TRBV7-9 and TRBJ1-4; D is perhaps TRBD1 (6 bases). V was shortened by 3 bases and J by 4 bases, with 12 bases between the two germline ends. The CDR3 runs 15 residues. Germline CDR1 is SEHNR and CDR2 is FQNEAQ (reference sequence). CDR3 region: CASSFNRDINEKLFF. The CDR3 DNA reads as TGTGCCAGCAGCTTTAACAGGGATATTAATGAAAAACTGTTTTTT.

This chain links TRBV10-3 with TRBJ2-1; D possibly corresponds to TRBD2 (6 bases). The germline V and J ends were trimmed by 3 bases and 7 bases, with 19 bases remaining between them. The CDR3 has 16 amino acids. Germline V CDR1 and CDR2: ENHRY, SYGVKD. CDR3 sequence: CAISDSRRGGSNEQFF. The CDR3 DNA follows: TGTGCCATCAGTGACTCAAGGAGGGGAGGTAGTAATGAGCAGTTCTTC.

The chain has TRBV11-2 and TRBJ2-2; D is unclear. CDR1 is SGHAT, CDR2 FQNNGV, per germline. The ends were cut back, 1 base at V and 2 bases at J, with 5 bases in the middle. There are 14 residues in the CDR3. In nucleotides, the CDR3 is TGTGCCAGCAGCTTAGCCCAAAACACCGGGGAGCTGTTTTTT. Its translation is CASSLAQNTGELFF.

The gene calls are TRBV5-4 and TRBJ2-7, with D possibly TRBD2 on 7 matching bases. Germline values: CDR1 SGHNT, CDR2 YYREEE (reference sequence). CDR3 length: 14 amino acids. V lost 2 bases and J 3 bases, leaving 12 bases between the germline ends. CDR3 sequence (DNA): TGTGCCAGCAGCTTAGGGGGAGGGATCTACGAGCAGTACTTC. Encoded protein: CASSLGGGIYEQYF.

The rearrangement links TRBV29-1 to TRBJ2-3, with TRBD2 matching over 9 bases. V lost 2 bases, J lost 3 bases, and 0 bases stayed unmatched. Germline lookup yields CDR1 SQVTM and CDR2 ANQGSEA. The CDR3 sequence is 13 residues long. The CDR3 region is CSVESGRTDTQYF. The CDR3 bases are TGCAGCGTTGAAAGCGGGAGGACAGATACGCAGTATTTT.

The CDR3 coding sequence is TGTGCCAGCAGTCCGACAGGGACTGGAAACACCATATATTTT. This gives the protein CASSPTGTGNTIYF. The chain is built from TRBV6-5 and TRBJ1-3, with 7 nucleotides matching TRBD1. Unmatched junction bases numbered 3, after V lost 5 bases and J lost 2 bases. The germline V gene has CDR1 MNHEY and CDR2 SVGAGI. The CDR3 runs to 14 residues.

V is TRBV7-9 and J is TRBJ1-5; no clear D gene. The V end was cut by 1 base, the J end by 9 bases, with 13 bases between. The CDR3 is 14 amino acids. Germline loops: CDR1 SEHNR, CDR2 FQNEAQ (reference sequence). The DNA for the CDR3 is TGTGCCAGCAGCTTAGGTCAGGAATCGGGGCCCCAGCATTTT. It specifies CASSLGQESGPQHF. Based on the CDR3 plus reference TRBV7-9 and TRBJ1-5, the full variable domain is DTGVSQNPRHKITKRGQNVTFRCDPISEHNRLYWYRQTLGQGPEFLTYFQNEAQLEKSRLLSDRFSAERPKGSFSTLEIQRTEQGDSAMYLCASSLGQESGPQHFGDGTRLSIL.

This chain uses TRBV10-1 with TRBJ2-7; D is ambiguous. V gave up 2 bases and J gave up 5 bases, with 10 bases separating them. The CDR3 is made up of 13 amino acids. Per the germline V gene, CDR1 is WNHNN and CDR2 is SYGVQD (reference sequence). This chain's CDR3 is CASSETEANEQYF. The CDR3 nucleotides are TGCGCCAGCAGTGAGACTGAAGCAAACGAGCAGTACTTC.

The chain recombines TRBV5-1 with TRBJ1-6, with D tentatively TRBD1 (5 bases). The CDR3 has 17 amino acids. CDR1 and CDR2 from the germline V gene are SGHRS and YFSETQ. The V end lost 4 bases, the J end lost 1 base, and 15 bases lay between the germline ends. For the CDR3, the DNA is TGCGCCAGCAGCGGCGCTCCAGGGAAATCCTATAATTCACCCCTCCACTTT. Amino acids: CASSGAPGKSYNSPLHF.

The rearrangement joins TRBV19 to TRBJ2-3; 9 positions match TRBD1. Losses at the gene ends were 4 bases for V and 7 bases for J; bases not matched to a gene: 6. There are 14 residues in the CDR3. Germline V gives CDR1 LNHDA, CDR2 SQIVND (reference sequence). CDR3 protein: CASSTGQGSNTQYF. DNA for the CDR3: TGTGCCAGTAGTACCGGACAGGGGTCAAATACGCAGTATTTT.

This clone was detected once. The chain joins TRBV30 to TRBJ1-6; D not certain. Germline loops: CDR1 GTSNPN, CDR2 SVGIG (reference sequence). CDR3 length: 15 amino acids. Trimming took 0 bases from V and 3 from J, leaving 9 bases between them. The CDR3 DNA sequence: TGTGCCTGGAGTGTACCAGCAGGCTATAATTCACCCCTCCACTTT. It encodes CAWSVPAGYNSPLHF.

This chain joins TRBV5-4 and TRBJ2-6, with unresolved D. Germline CDR1 and CDR2: SGHNT and YYREEE (reference sequence). Between the trimmed V and J ends, which lost 0 bases and 5 bases, there was a span of 9 bases. CDR3 length: 15 residues. The CDR3 protein is CASSLERSRANVLTF. CDR3 sequence (DNA): TGTGCCAGCAGCTTGGAAAGGTCTCGGGCCAACGTCCTGACTTTC.

The chain uses TRBV7-2 and TRBJ2-5; D not resolved. The V gene's germline CDR1 is SGHTA and CDR2 FQGNSA. CDR3 size: 12 residues. V was trimmed by 6 bases and J by 4 bases, leaving 9 bases between them. The chain's CDR3 is CASRYQVETQYF. CDR3 bases: TGTGCCAGCAGGTACCAGGTAGAGACCCAGTACTTC.

The chain combines TRBV5-6 with TRBJ1-5, with D possibly matching TRBD1 (6 bases). The CDR3 length is 19 residues. V gave up 4 bases and J gave up 0 bases, with 23 bases separating them. Germline V gene lookup returns CDR1 SGHDT and CDR2 YYEEEE. As DNA, the CDR3 is TGTGCCAGCAGCCGACGGGCTAACACGGGGGGCTATAGCAATCAGCCCCAGCATTTT. Its protein is CASSRRANTGGYSNQPQHF. The full variable domain, with the rest looked up from reference TRBV5-6 and TRBJ1-5, is DAGVTQSPTHLIKTRGQQVTLRCSPKSGHDTVSWYQQALGQGPQFIFQYYEEEERQRGNFPDRFSGHQFPNYSSELNVNALLLGDSALYLCASSRRANTGGYSNQPQHFGDGTRLSIL.